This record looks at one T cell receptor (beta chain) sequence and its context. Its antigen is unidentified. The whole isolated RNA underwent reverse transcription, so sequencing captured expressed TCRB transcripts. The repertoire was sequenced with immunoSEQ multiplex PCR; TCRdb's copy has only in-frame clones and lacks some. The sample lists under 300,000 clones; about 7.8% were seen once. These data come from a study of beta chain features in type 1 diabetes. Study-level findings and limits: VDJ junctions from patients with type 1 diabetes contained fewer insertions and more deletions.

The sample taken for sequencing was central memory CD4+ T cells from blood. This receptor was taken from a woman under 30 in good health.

CDR3 sequence: CASSGTLAKNIQYF. The CDR3 nucleotides read TGCGCCAGCAGCGGGACCTTAGCCAAAAACATTCAGTACTTC. This chain links TRBV5-1 with TRBJ2-4; either TRBD1 or TRBD2 may supply D (5 bases each). Trimming shortened V by 4 bases and J by 0 bases, and 8 bases separated the two germline ends. The CDR3 sequence is 14 residues long. CDR1 and CDR2 (germline): SGHRS, YFSETQ.